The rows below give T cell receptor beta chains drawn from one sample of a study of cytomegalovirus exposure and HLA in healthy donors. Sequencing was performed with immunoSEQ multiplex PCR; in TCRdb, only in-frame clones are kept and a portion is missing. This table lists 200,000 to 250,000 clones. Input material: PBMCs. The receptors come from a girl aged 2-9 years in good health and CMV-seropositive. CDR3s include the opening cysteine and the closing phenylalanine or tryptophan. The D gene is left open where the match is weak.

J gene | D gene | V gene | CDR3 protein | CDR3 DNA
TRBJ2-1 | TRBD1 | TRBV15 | CATSREPQGAGSYNEQFF | TGTGCCACCAGCAGAGAACCACAGGGGGCCGGCTCCTACAATGAGCAGTTCTTC
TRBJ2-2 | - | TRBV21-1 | CASLAREGSTGELFF | TGTGCCAGTTTGGCGCGGGAGGGGTCCACCGGGGAGCTGTTTTTT
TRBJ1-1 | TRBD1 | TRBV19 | CASSILGQGTTEAFF | TGTGCCAGTAGTATACTCGGACAGGGGACCACTGAAGCTTTCTTT
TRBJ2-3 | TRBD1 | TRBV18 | CASSVGTASTDTQYF | TGTGCCAGCTCAGTCGGGACAGCCAGCACAGATACGCAGTATTTT
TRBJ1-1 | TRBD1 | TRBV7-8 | CASSLDRGQTEAFF | TGTGCCAGCAGCTTAGACAGGGGGCAGACTGAAGCTTTCTTT
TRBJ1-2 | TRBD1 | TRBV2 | CASRPRDSNYGYTF | TGTGCCAGCAGACCCAGGGACAGTAACTATGGCTACACCTTC
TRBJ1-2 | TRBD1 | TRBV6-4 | CASSPDRDYGYTF | TGTGCCAGCAGTCCCGACAGGGACTATGGCTACACCTTC
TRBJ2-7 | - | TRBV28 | CASSSTQLVLGDYEQYF | TGTGCCAGCAGTTCCACACAACTAGTCTTGGGTGACTACGAGCAGTACTTC
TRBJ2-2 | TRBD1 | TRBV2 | CARKNPGQGYAGELFF | TGTGCCAGGAAGAACCCGGGACAGGGGTACGCCGGGGAGCTGTTTTTT
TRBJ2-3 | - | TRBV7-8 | CASSLAFSDTQYF | TGTGCCAGCAGCCTAGCCTTTTCTGATACGCAGTATTTT
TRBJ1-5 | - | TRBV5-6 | CASSLASQGRNQPQHF | TGTGCCAGCAGCTTGGCCTCGCAGGGCCGAAATCAGCCCCAGCATTTT
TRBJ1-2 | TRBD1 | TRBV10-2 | CASSVQGANTGYTF | TGCGCCAGCAGTGTACAGGGGGCGAATACTGGCTACACCTTC
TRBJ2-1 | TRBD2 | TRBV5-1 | CASSAGLGRDEQFF | TGCGCCAGCAGCGCAGGACTAGGGAGGGATGAGCAGTTCTTC
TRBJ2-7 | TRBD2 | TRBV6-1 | CASRVFDLADYEQYF | TGTGCCAGCAGAGTCTTCGACCTAGCGGACTACGAGCAGTACTTC
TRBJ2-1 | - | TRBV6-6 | CASSYSRLANNEQFF | TGTGCCAGCAGTTACTCGCGCCTAGCAAACAATGAGCAGTTCTTC
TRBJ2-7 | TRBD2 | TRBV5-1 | CASSLETSGNYEQYF | TGCGCCAGCAGCTTGGAGACTAGCGGGAACTACGAGCAGTACTTC
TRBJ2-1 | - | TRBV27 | CASSFSRLETYNEQFF | TGTGCCAGCAGTTTCTCTAGACTAGAGACCTACAATGAGCAGTTCTTC
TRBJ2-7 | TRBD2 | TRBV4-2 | CASSQAASGYYEQYF | TGTGCCAGCAGCCAAGCCGCTAGCGGCTACTACGAGCAGTACTTC
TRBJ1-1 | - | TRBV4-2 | CASSQDLKGQLALDTEAFF | TGTGCCAGCAGCCAAGATCTAAAGGGGCAGCTCGCATTGGACACTGAAGCTTTCTTT
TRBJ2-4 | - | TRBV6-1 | CASKLRLAKNIQYF | TGTGCCAGCAAACTAAGATTGGCCAAAAACATTCAGTACTTC
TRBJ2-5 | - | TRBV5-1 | CASSLTGSGAQYF | TGCGCCAGCAGCCTTACAGGGTCAGGGGCCCAGTACTTC
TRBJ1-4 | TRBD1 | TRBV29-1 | CSVKGQAGEKLFF | TGCAGCGTTAAGGGACAGGCGGGTGAAAAACTGTTTTTT
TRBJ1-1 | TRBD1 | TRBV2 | CASSDIGQGSSAEAFF | TGTGCCAGCAGTGACATCGGACAGGGTAGTTCAGCTGAAGCTTTCTTT
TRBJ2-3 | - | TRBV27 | CASSLYRATDTQYF | TGTGCCAGCAGTTTATACAGGGCAACAGATACGCAGTATTTT
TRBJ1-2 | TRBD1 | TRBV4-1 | CASSQDIGQAALGYTF | TGCGCCAGCAGCCAAGATATCGGACAGGCTGCTTTAGGCTACACCTTC
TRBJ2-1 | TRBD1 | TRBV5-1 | CASQTGTGGFTEQFF | TGCGCCAGCCAGACCGGGACAGGGGGTTTCACTGAGCAGTTCTTC
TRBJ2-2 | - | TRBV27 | CASSPLSVRATGELFF | TGTGCCAGCAGTCCGCTTAGTGTGAGGGCAACCGGGGAGCTGTTTTTT
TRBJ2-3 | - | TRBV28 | CASSPVGGAYSTDTQYF | TGTGCCAGCAGTCCCGTGGGGGGGGCTTATAGCACAGATACGCAGTATTTT
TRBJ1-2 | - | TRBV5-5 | CASSLPRVRSAYTF | TGTGCCAGCAGCTTGCCGAGGGTGAGGTCGGCCTACACCTTC
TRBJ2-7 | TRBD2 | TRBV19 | CASSSRTSGHEQYF | TGTGCCAGTAGTAGTCGGACTAGCGGGCACGAGCAGTACTTC
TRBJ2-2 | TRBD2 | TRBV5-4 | CASSLVGGAFTGELFF | TGTGCCAGCAGCTTGGTCGGGGGGGCTTTCACCGGGGAGCTGTTTTTT
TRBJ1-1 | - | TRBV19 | CASRPRGEFSTEAFF | TGTGCCAGTAGACCAAGGGGTGAGTTTAGCACTGAAGCTTTCTTT
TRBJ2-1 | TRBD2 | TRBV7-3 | CASSQERGYLNEQFF | TGTGCCAGCAGCCAGGAGCGGGGTTATCTCAATGAGCAGTTCTTC
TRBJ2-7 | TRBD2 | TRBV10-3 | CAISPPPTSGRWGEQYF | TGTGCCATCAGCCCCCCCCCGACTAGCGGGAGGTGGGGCGAGCAGTACTTC
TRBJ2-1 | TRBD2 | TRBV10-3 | CAISVIAGAGDEQFF | TGTGCCATCAGTGTTATAGCGGGAGCGGGCGATGAGCAGTTCTTC
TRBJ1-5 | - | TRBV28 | CASSFDRSNQPQHF | TGTGCCAGCAGCTTCGACAGGAGCAATCAGCCCCAGCATTTT
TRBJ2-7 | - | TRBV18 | CASSTGRGAYEQYF | TGTGCCAGCTCTACAGGGCGAGGGGCTTACGAGCAGTACTTC
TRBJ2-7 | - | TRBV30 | CAWSQGWDEQYF | TGTGCCTGGAGCCAGGGTTGGGACGAGCAGTACTTC
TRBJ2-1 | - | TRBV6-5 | CASPPAPGVYNEQFF | TGTGCCAGCCCCCCCGCCCCAGGGGTTTACAATGAGCAGTTCTTC
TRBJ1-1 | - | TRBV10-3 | CAISVRGEGDTEAFF | TGTGCCATCAGTGTGCGAGGAGAGGGGGACACTGAAGCTTTCTTT
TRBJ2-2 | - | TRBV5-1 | CASSLVQPTGELFF | TGCGCCAGCAGCTTGGTACAACCCACCGGGGAGCTGTTTTTT
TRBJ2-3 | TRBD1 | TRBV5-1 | CASSPLQGADTQYF | TGCGCCAGCAGTCCCCTCCAGGGGGCAGATACGCAGTATTTT
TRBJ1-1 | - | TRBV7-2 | CASRVGGTNTEAFF | TGTGCCAGCAGAGTCGGGGGAACGAACACTGAAGCTTTCTTT
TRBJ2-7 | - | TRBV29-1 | CSVLTFRRSYEQYF | TGCAGCGTTCTGACATTCCGGAGGTCCTACGAGCAGTACTTC
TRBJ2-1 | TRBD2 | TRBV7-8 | CASRSTTLAGVSNEQFF | TGTGCCAGCAGATCTACTACCCTAGCGGGAGTCTCCAATGAGCAGTTCTTC
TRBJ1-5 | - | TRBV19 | CASQEPSNQPQHF | TGTGCCAGTCAAGAGCCCAGCAATCAGCCCCAGCATTTT
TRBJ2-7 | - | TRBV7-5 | CVRSLVTGGAIVGDYEQYF | TGTGTCAGAAGCTTAGTGACAGGGGGCGCGATCGTAGGGGACTACGAGCAGTACTTC
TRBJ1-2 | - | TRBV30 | CAWRQRGHQNNYGYTF | TGTGCCTGGAGGCAAAGGGGACACCAAAATAACTATGGCTACACCTTC
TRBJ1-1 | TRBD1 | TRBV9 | CASSLGVTGGIGYTEAFF | TGTGCCAGCAGCCTGGGGGTAACAGGGGGCATTGGGTACACTGAAGCTTTCTTT
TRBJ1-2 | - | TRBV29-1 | CSGWGQGTGYTF | TGCAGCGGCTGGGGTCAGGGGACTGGCTACACCTTC
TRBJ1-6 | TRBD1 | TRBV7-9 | CASSTSGTENSPLHF | TGTGCCAGCAGCACCTCCGGGACAGAAAATTCACCCCTCCACTTT
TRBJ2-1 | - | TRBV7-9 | CASSRDSSYNEQFF | TGTGCCAGCAGCCGGGACTCTTCCTACAATGAGCAGTTCTTC
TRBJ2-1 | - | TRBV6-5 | CASSAVLDEQFF | TGTGCCAGCAGTGCAGTTTTGGATGAGCAGTTCTTC
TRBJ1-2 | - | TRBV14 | CASSHTQSYGYTF | TGTGCCAGCAGCCACACACAGTCTTATGGCTACACCTTC
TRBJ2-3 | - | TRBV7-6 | CASSLTPGSGLGTDTQYF | TGTGCCAGCAGCTTAACCCCAGGAAGCGGGCTCGGCACAGATACGCAGTATTTT
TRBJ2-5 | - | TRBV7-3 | CASSLGGSGLQETQYF | TGTGCCAGCAGCTTAGGAGGTAGCGGACTCCAAGAGACCCAGTACTTC
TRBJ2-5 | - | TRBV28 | CASSLYAVQETQYF | TGTGCCAGCAGTTTGTATGCGGTCCAAGAGACCCAGTACTTC
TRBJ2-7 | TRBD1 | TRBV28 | CASSLLGTGGSYEQYF | TGTGCCAGCAGTTTACTCGGGACAGGGGGGTCCTACGAGCAGTACTTC
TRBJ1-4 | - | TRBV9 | CASSVATGSDEKLFF | TGTGCCAGCAGCGTAGCTACAGGGTCCGACGAAAAACTGTTTTTT